This T cell receptor (beta chain) derives from a study of Graves' ophthalmopathy and Graves' hyperthyroidism listed by TCRdb under 2018. For the wider study: Peripheral blood samples were taken at the time of initial diagnosis, before any treatment was given. In total, 135 blood samples were TCR-sequenced: around 42 ophthalmopathy, some 75 hyperthyroidism and some 17 hyperthyroidism-to-ophthalmopathy patients. The independent validation cohort included approximately 19 hyperthyroidism patients plus 17 patients who later progressed from hyperthyroidism to ophthalmopathy. In roughly 6 hyperthyroidism patients, the T-cell repertoire of thyroid tissue was compared with the T-cell repertoire of blood. After sampling, hyperthyroidism patients received methimazole starting at 30 mg daily, and ophthalmopathy patients received high-dose intravenous methylprednisolone. To explore V-J signatures distinguishing ophthalmopathy from hyperthyroidism, a discovery set of about a hundred patients (fewer than 45 ophthalmopathy, some 55 stable hyperthyroidism) was enrolled. The study used signatures of the TCR beta repertoire to tell Graves' ophthalmopathy apart from Graves' hyperthyroidism and to predict which patients would progress to ophthalmopathy. Study-level results and caveats: Most expanded thyroid clonotypes with frequency above 0.001 were also detected in blood, suggesting blood repertoires may reflect the thyroid immune response. No statistical method was used to predetermine the sample size, and group allocation was not hidden from the investigators. In validation, the model predicted ophthalmopathy progression with over 60% sensitivity and roughly 72% specificity; approximately 12 predicted patients were CT-confirmed with GO in a median of about 6.1 months. In cross-validation, the 13-signature model distinguished ophthalmopathy from stable hyperthyroidism with less than 90% sensitivity and over 81% specificity, while in the test set the corresponding values were approximately 79% and 70%.

CDR1 SGHTA and CDR2 FQGNSA were looked up in the germline V gene. The junction shows trimming of 1 base on V and 5 bases on J, and the gene matches do not reach 7 bases of it. From the cysteine through the phenylalanine, the CDR3 covers 16 amino acids. Solely the CDR3 DNA is kept, with 48 bases framed from the first base. Ophthalmopathy patients were characterized by moderately to severely active disease, a Clinical Activity Score of at least 3, a NOSPECS grade of at least 4, and a disease duration under 3 months. Patients were excluded if they had other autoimmune diseases, uncontrolled infections, pregnancy or lactation. Clinical symptoms, serum thyroxine, TRAb, thyroid ultrasound and orbital computed tomography were used for diagnosis. Ficoll-Paque density gradient centrifugation was used to isolate PBMCs from approximately 11 ml of fresh peripheral blood. Total RNA was extracted using Trizol reagent, and RNA quality was checked on an Agilent 2100 Bioanalyzer.

As regards this clonotype: No antigen is known for it. No per-base quality is available; no much larger clone lies one base away.

TCR beta CDR3 regions were amplified from RNA transcripts for repertoire sequencing. The first round of RT-PCR was done with HTBI primers and the Qiagen OneStep RT-PCR kit, and was followed by a second round of multiplex PCR, then size selection and purification. Sequencing of the libraries was carried out on an Illumina HiSeq2000 in paired-end mode with 100 bp reads. The study's processing was this. SOAPnuke was used for read processing, and reads with adapters, uncalled bases, a mean Phred below 15, or no exact constant-primer or identifier match were discarded. COPE v1.2.5 was used to merge high-quality paired reads. Each unique nucleotide sequence was defined as a clonotype, and clonotypes were aligned to IMGT TRB V, D and J references with MiTCR v1.1. Only V-J combinations with frequency above 0.0001 were analysed, covering approximately 99% of repertoires. For each V-J combination, a TCR clonal expansion and chaos score was defined as the ratio of F50 clonal expansion to chaos observed in the TCRdist matrix. Welch's t-statistics and random forest were used to narrow the features down to roughly twelve V-J combinations, which were then fed into a naive Bayes classifier. The similarity between thyroid and blood repertoires was quantified using the Morisita-Horn index. Clones were called with MiXCR by TCRdb after fastp trimmed the public reads at Q25, and only in-frame beta chains were retained. A single entry per CDR3 protein holds the most common genes and DNA from its merged rows. None of the V and J calls come from the authors' own analysis; TCRdb made them. The sample records 230,000 or so distinct CDR3 sequences, 45% of which are singletons. The ten top clones hold around 47% of the sample.

The sequenced material came from peripheral blood. The sequence is built from TRBV7-2 and TRBJ1-1; TRBD1 matches 10 bases in the middle. This clonotype originated in an adult man with Graves' ophthalmopathy. CDR3 sequence: CASSLVPPGQGTEAFF. The nucleotide sequence is TGTGCCAGCAGCTTAGTGCCTCCGGGACAGGGGACTGAAGCTTTCTTT.